These 17 T cell receptor beta chains came from one sample sequenced in a study of patients and donors after allogeneic stem cell transplantation. Via MiXCR, TCRdb re-called the RT-PCR reads, giving one row per CDR3 protein. The data contain 390,000 or so distinct CDR3 sequences, under 20% of them seen just once; the ten biggest clones take up about 7%. The material sequenced was blood, either unsorted or a sorted T cell fraction (not recorded which). The receptors shown here come from a human donor who was either an allogeneic HSCT recipient or a stem cell or donor lymphocyte infusion donor (not recorded which). It is not recorded whose cells these are; they may come from a transplant donor.

The chain couples TRBV6-1 to TRBJ2-6; D may be TRBD1 (5 bases). CDR1 is MNHNS, CDR2 SASEGT, per germline. The CDR3 is 16 amino acids. V was cut by 5 bases and J by 2 bases, with 13 bases left in between. The CDR3 region is CASSKTDVTGANVLTF. The DNA for the CDR3 is TGTGCCAGCAGTAAGACAGACGTGACTGGGGCCAACGTCCTGACTTTC.

The chain recombines TRBV9 with TRBJ1-2, with 7 nucleotides matching TRBD1. Germline V gene sequence: CDR1 SGDLS, CDR2 YYNGEE. V dropped 3 bases and J dropped 4; count of bases not matched to a gene: 6. The CDR3 loop spans 14 amino acids. CDR3 DNA: TGTGCCAGCAGCGGTGGACAGGCAGTCTATGGCTACACCTTC. It yields the protein CASSGGQAVYGYTF. Combining the CDR3 with reference TRBV9 and TRBJ1-2 gives the whole variable domain DSGVTQTPKHLITATGQRVTLRCSPRSGDLSVYWYQQSLDQGLQFLIQYYNGEERAKGNILERFSAQQFPDLHSELNLSSLELGDSALYFCASSGGQAVYGYTFGSGTRLTVV.

The rearrangement uses TRBV30 and TRBJ2-7; 9 bases are shared with TRBD1. Trimming removed 7 bases from V and 3 bases from J; junction bases left unmatched: 10. This CDR3 comprises 14 residues. Germline assignment: CDR1 GTSNPN and CDR2 SVGIG (reference sequence). The CDR3 coding sequence is TGTGCCTATAATCCGGGACAGGGTCTCTACGAGCAGTACTTC. Translation gives CAYNPGQGLYEQYF.

The rearrangement joins TRBV6-2 or TRBV6-3 to TRBJ1-4; perhaps TRBD1 as D (6 bases). CDR1 is MNHEY and CDR2 is SVGEGT in the germline V gene. V dropped 7 bases and J dropped 7 bases, with 16 bases sitting between them. This CDR3 region has 14 residues. The CDR3 loop reads CASTRGGGGEKLFF. The CDR3 region has the DNA TGTGCCAGCACCCGTGGAGGGGGGGGTGAAAAACTGTTTTTT.

The rearrangement links TRBV5-1 to TRBJ2-3, with D possibly called TRBD1 or TRBD2 (6 bases each). The germline CDR1 and CDR2 sequences are SGHRS and YFSETQ. Trimming took 7 bases from V and 1 from J, leaving 16 bases between them. The CDR3 runs to 15 residues. The CDR3: CASLPGGYGTDTQYF. Written as DNA, the CDR3 is TGCGCCAGCCTACCCGGGGGCTATGGCACAGATACGCAGTATTTT.

This clonotype has just a few counts. The V gene is TRBV7-2, the J gene TRBJ1-1; D possibly corresponds to TRBD1 (5 bases). Germline loops: CDR1 SGHTA, CDR2 FQGNSA. The CDR3 has 15 amino acids. The V and J ends lost 5 bases and 6 bases respectively, with 19 bases between them. DNA for the CDR3: TGTGCCAGCAGCCTGGGGCAGGGCCGAGGAGCTGAAGCTTTCTTT. Amino acids: CASSLGQGRGAEAFF.

This clonotype was seen a handful of times. The chain employs TRBV9 and TRBJ2-1; TRBD1 matches 12 bases. The length of the CDR3 is 14 residues. Germline-derived CDR1 and CDR2 are SGDLS and YYNGEE. The ends lost 0 bases at V and 12 bases at J; junction bases unmatched: 4. CDR3 in amino acids: CASSVVGQGARQFF. Here the CDR3 DNA reads TGTGCCAGCAGCGTAGTGGGACAGGGGGCGAGGCAGTTCTTC. The full variable domain, in which reference TRBV9 and TRBJ2-1 provide the parts outside the CDR3, is DSGVTQTPKHLITATGQRVTLRCSPRSGDLSVYWYQQSLDQGLQFLIQYYNGEERAKGNILERFSAQQFPDLHSELNLSSLELGDSALYFCASSVVGQGARQFFGPGTRLTVL.

V usage is TRBV2 and J usage is TRBJ1-2; tentatively, D is TRBD1 (5 bases). V dropped 2 bases and J dropped 2 bases, with 12 bases sitting between them. The CDR3 is made up of 15 amino acids. Germline CDR1 SNHLY, CDR2 FYNNEI. The CDR3 nucleotides read TGTGCCAGCAGTGAATACAGGCGGACCAACTATGGCTACACCTTC. Encoded protein: CASSEYRRTNYGYTF.

V gene TRBV12-3 or TRBV12-4 combines with J gene TRBJ1-1, with TRBD1 identical over 8 bases. This CDR3 spans 17 amino acids. With 7 bases clipped from V and 1 base from J, the junction kept 14 bases outside the gene matches. The CDR3 protein is CASTLRRTGIRNTEAFF. In DNA form, the CDR3 reads TGTGCCAGCACCCTCCGCCGGACAGGGATCAGGAACACTGAAGCTTTCTTT.

The V gene is TRBV28, the J gene TRBJ1-1; maybe TRBD1 (5 bases). The CDR3 sequence is 12 residues long. Germline CDR1 is MDHEN and CDR2 is SYDVKM. Trimming cost V 6 bases and J 10 bases, with 15 bases left between them. The CDR3 spells CASSLGAGRAFF. CDR3 DNA sequence: TGTGCCAGCAGCCTAGGGGCAGGGAGAGCTTTCTTT.

Comments on this clonotype: Compared with germline, one end of the junction differs, possibly owing to a read error. CDR3 sequence (DNA): TGCGCCAGCAGCCAAGAAGGGACAGGGTGGAATGGGCAGTTCTTC. Its translation is CASSQEGTGWNGQFF. The chain has TRBV4-3 and TRBJ2-1; 9 bases fit TRBD1. The CDR3 contains 15 residues. Germline CDR1 and CDR2: LGHNA and YSLEER.

The V and J genes are TRBV20-1 and TRBJ1-3; 10 bases align to TRBD1. Germline V gene lookup returns CDR1 DFQATT and CDR2 SNEGSKA (reference sequence). Unmatched junction bases numbered 8, after V lost 5 bases and J lost 4 bases. CDR3 length: 15 amino acids. This CDR3 reads CSAWDRGRRGNTIYF. Here the CDR3 DNA reads TGCAGTGCTTGGGACAGGGGTCGACGCGGAAACACCATATATTTT.

This clonotype was picked up many times. The CDR3 sequence is CASSLVAALSYNEQFF. CDR3 nucleotides: TGTGCCAGCAGCCTTGTAGCGGCCCTCTCCTACAATGAGCAGTTCTTC. The chain has TRBV12-3 or TRBV12-4 and TRBJ2-1, with TRBD2 as a possible D gene (6 bases). The CDR3 loop spans 16 amino acids. V was pared by 6 bases and J by 0 bases, with 15 bases between.

The rearrangement uses TRBV11-1 and TRBJ2-7, with 15 positions matching TRBD2. The germline V gene encodes CDR1 SGHAT and CDR2 FQDESV (reference sequence). Trimming removed 5 bases from V and 0 bases from J; junction bases left unmatched: 11. CDR3 length: 19 amino acids. CDR3 sequence reads: CASSPRGLAGGRISYEQYF. As DNA, the CDR3 is TGTGCCAGCAGCCCCAGGGGACTAGCGGGGGGCCGCATCTCCTACGAGCAGTACTTC.

This chain's CDR3 is CASRYDSGEAFF. DNA for the CDR3: TGTGCCAGCAGATACGACAGTGGCGAAGCTTTCTTT. The V call is TRBV2, the J call TRBJ1-1, with D tentatively TRBD1 (5 bases). In germline, CDR1 is SNHLY, CDR2 FYNNEI. The CDR3 runs to 12 residues. Trimming removed 6 bases from V and 8 bases from J, with 13 bases in between.

The chain combines TRBV5-1 with TRBJ1-4; D might be TRBD1 (6 bases). The CDR3 is 14 amino acids. Germline V lookup: CDR1 SGHRS, CDR2 YFSETQ. V was pared by 0 bases and J by 8 bases, with 11 bases between. The CDR3 loop is CASSLGSQGEKLFF. The CDR3 nucleotides are TGCGCCAGCAGCTTGGGCAGCCAGGGGGAAAAACTGTTTTTT.

This chain joins TRBV7-2 and TRBJ2-5; D tentatively fits TRBD1 or TRBD2 (5 bases each). The CDR3 totals 15 residues. V was pared by 1 base and J by 8 bases, with 17 bases between. Germline assignment: CDR1 SGHTA and CDR2 FQGNSA. CDR3 sequence reads: CASSLEGRHLGTQYF. CDR3 nucleotides: TGTGCCAGCAGCTTAGAGGGACGACATCTCGGCACCCAGTACTTC. Drawing the rest from reference TRBV7-2 and TRBJ2-5, the complete variable domain is GAGVSQSPSNKVTEKGKDVELRCDPISGHTALYWYRQSLGQGLEFLIYFQGNSAPDKSGLPSDRFSAERTGGSVSTLTIQRTQQEDSAVYLCASSLEGRHLGTQYFGPGTRLLVL.